This T cell receptor (beta chain) was recorded in a study of OX40 agonist ivuxolimab in advanced cancers. The wider study: Partial responses occurred in three patients (one hepatocellular carcinoma, two cutaneous melanoma).

About this clone: Its antigen remains unidentified.

Data came from immunoSEQ multiplex PCR; TCRdb stores just in-frame clones and leaves some out. The sample lists tens of thousands of clones, 88% occurring once. Trimming cost V 6 bases and J 4 bases; bases outside gene matches: 12. Germline values: CDR1 MDHEN, CDR2 SYDVKM. The CDR3 totals 16 residues. Study-level points and caveats: More expanded clones were seen, on average, in CD8+ T cells than in CD4+. Circulating CD4+ and CD8+ T cells showed clonal expansion by week 6 at 0.1 to 3.0 mg/kg.

The TCR sequence derives from an adult with an advanced solid tumor such as melanoma, head and neck, liver or kidney cancer. The starting material was CD4+ or CD8+ T cells sorted from blood, obtained in a trial of the OX40 agonist ivuxolimab. The rearrangement links TRBV28 to TRBJ1-2; 9 bases match TRBD1. CDR3 in DNA: TGTGCCAGCAGCCTAGGTACAGGGGGCCGGGGCTATGGCTACACCTTC. It yields the protein CASSLGTGGRGYGYTF.